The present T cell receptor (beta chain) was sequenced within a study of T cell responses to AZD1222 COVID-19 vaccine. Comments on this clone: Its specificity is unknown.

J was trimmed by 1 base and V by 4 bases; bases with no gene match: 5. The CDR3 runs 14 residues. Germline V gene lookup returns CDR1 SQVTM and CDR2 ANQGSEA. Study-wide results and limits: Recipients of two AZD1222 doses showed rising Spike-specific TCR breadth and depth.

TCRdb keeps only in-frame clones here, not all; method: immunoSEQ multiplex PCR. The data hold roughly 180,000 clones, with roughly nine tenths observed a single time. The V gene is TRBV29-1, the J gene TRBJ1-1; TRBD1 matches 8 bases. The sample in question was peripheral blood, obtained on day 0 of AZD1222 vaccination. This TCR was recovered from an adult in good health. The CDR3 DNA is TGCAGCGTTGGGACAGGGTGGCAGAACACTGAAGCTTTCTTT. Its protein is CSVGTGWQNTEAFF. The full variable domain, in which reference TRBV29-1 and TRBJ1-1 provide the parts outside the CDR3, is SAVISQKPSRDICQRGTSLTIQCQVDSQVTMMFWYRQQPGQSLTLIATANQGSEATYESGFVIDKFPISRPNLTFSTLTVSNMSPEDSSIYLCSVGTGWQNTEAFFGQGTRLTVV.